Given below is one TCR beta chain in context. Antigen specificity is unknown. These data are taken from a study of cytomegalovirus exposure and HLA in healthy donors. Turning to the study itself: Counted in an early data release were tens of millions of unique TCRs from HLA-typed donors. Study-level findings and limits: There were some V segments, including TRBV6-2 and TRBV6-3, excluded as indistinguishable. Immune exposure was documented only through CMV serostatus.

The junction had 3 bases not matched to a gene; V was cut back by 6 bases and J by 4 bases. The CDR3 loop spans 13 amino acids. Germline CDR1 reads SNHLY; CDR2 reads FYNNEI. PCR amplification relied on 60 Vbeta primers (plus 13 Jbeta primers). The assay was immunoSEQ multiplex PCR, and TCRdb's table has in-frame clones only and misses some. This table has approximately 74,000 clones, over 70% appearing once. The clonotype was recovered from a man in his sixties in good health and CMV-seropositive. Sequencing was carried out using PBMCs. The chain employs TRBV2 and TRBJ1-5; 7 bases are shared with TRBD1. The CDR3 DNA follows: TGTGCCAGCAGGGGACAGCCTAATCAGCCCCAGCATTTT. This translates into CASRGQPNQPQHF.